This TCR beta chain was recovered during a study of tissue T cells after allogeneic stem cell transplantation. Overall study: Pathologist review favored tissue samples showing histologically apparent lymphocytes. Study outcomes and limitations: Anatomically similar tissues had similar TCR repertoires within each patient.

About this clone itself: Antigen: not known.

Sequencing used immunoSEQ multiplex PCR; TCRdb keeps in-frame clones, though not all of them. The sample consists of 7,500 to 10,000 clones, under 75% of them appearing once. Germline V lookup: CDR1 MRHNA, CDR2 SNTAGT. The CDR3 covers 14 residues. Trimming removed 6 bases from V and 8 bases from J; junction bases left unmatched: 8. Material: tissue from the ileum, obtained at autopsy. The source of this sequence is a woman aged 18 to 55 with breast cancer. J is TRBJ2-1 and V is TRBV6-4; 9 bases align to TRBD2. The CDR3 sequence: CASSFTGTSHEQFF. The CDR3 DNA reads as TGTGCCAGCAGCTTTACCGGGACTAGCCATGAGCAGTTCTTC.